Presented here are 25 T cell receptor beta chains from one specimen sequenced in a study of tumor and adjacent non-tumor tissue in lung cancer. This sample's RNA came from whole unsorted tissue. Three rounds of nested PCR, following a modified ARM-PCR protocol, produced the TCRbeta library. TCRdb independently ran MiXCR on the multiplex PCR reads; one entry per CDR3 protein. The sample includes 84,000 or so distinct CDR3 sequences, approximately 57% of them seen just once. The material sequenced was lung tumor tissue. The source is a man aged 65 to 85 with non-small cell lung cancer.

The chain carries TRBV12-3 or TRBV12-4 and TRBJ1-1; D remains unclear. CDR3 size: 15 residues. With 5 bases removed from V and 5 bases from J, the gap between germline ends came to 18 bases. Written as DNA, the CDR3 is TGTGCCAGCAGTATCCTCTCAGGTGGCCGGACTGAAGCTTTCTTT. Its protein is CASSILSGGRTEAFF.

The chain recombines TRBV2 with TRBJ2-2, with D perhaps TRBD1 (5 bases). V lost 6 bases and J 1 base, leaving 12 bases between the germline ends. The CDR3 consists of 15 residues. Germline lookup yields CDR1 SNHLY and CDR2 FYNNEI. The CDR3 reads CASSPRERNTGELFF. The CDR3 nucleotides read TGTGCCAGCAGCCCCAGGGAAAGGAACACCGGGGAGCTGTTTTTT.

This chain connects TRBV12-3 or TRBV12-4 to TRBJ2-1, with 7 bases fitting TRBD1. CDR3 size: 15 residues. J lost 8 bases, V lost 5 bases, and 12 bases had no gene match. The CDR3 loop reads CASSGRDSASDEQFF. Here the CDR3 DNA reads TGTGCCAGCAGTGGCCGGGACAGTGCCTCGGATGAGCAGTTCTTC.

A word on this clonotype: In this CDR3 the conserved last residue, phenylalanine or tryptophan, is missing, so a read error is likely. V is TRBV12-3 or TRBV12-4 and J is TRBJ1-2; D unclear. The CDR3 covers 12 residues. The CDR3, as DNA: TGTGCCGGCAGTATCCAGTACTATGGCTACACCGTC. Translation: CAGSIQYYGYTV.

This clonotype was seen only once. A much larger clone sits a single nucleotide away, making a read error possible. This chain connects TRBV28 to TRBJ2-5; D is uncertain. CDR3 length: 13 amino acids. Deletions cut 7 bases from V and 3 bases from J, with 12 bases between. Per the germline V gene, CDR1 is MDHEN and CDR2 is SYDVKM. The CDR3 bases are TGTGCCAGCATTGTGGAAGAGGAAGAGACCCAGTACTTC. It encodes CASIVEEEETQYF.

Remarks on this clonotype: A single base separates this from a much larger clone, so it may be a read error. The rearrangement joins TRBV7-9 to TRBJ2-3, with TRBD1 identical over 9 bases. The CDR3 is 15 amino acids. Trimming took 7 bases from V and 3 from J; bases not matched to a gene: 8. The germline V gene encodes CDR1 SEHNR and CDR2 FQNEAQ (reference sequence). The CDR3 DNA is TGTGCCAGCAACTCGACAGGGGGGGTAACAGATACGCAGTATTTT. It is translated as CASNSTGGVTDTQYF. The variable domain in full, completed from reference TRBV7-9 and TRBJ2-3, reads DTGVSQNPRHKITKRGQNVTFRCDPISEHNRLYWYRQTLGQGPEFLTYFQNEAQLEKSRLLSDRFSAERPKGSFSTLEIQRTEQGDSAMYLCASNSTGGVTDTQYFGPGTRLTVL.

On this clonotype: This may stem from a read error, because a much larger clone lies one nucleotide away. The chain combines TRBV20-1 with TRBJ1-2; a weak D match, TRBD1 (6 bases). Trimming stripped 3 bases from V and 7 bases from J, with 18 bases between. Germline V gene sequence: CDR1 DFQATT, CDR2 SNEGSKA (reference sequence). CDR3 size: 14 residues. The CDR3 reads CSARVPRDICGYTF. The DNA of the CDR3 is TGCAGTGCTAGGGTGCCCCGGGACATCTGTGGCTACACCTTC.

Comments on this clonotype: A much larger clone is a single base away; this may be a read error. V is TRBV20-1 and J is TRBJ2-1, with a tentative D call TRBD1 (5 bases). The germline gives CDR1 DFQATT, CDR2 SNEGSKA (reference sequence). The CDR3 length is 15 residues. V lost 6 bases and J lost 0, with 15 bases in between. CDR3 protein: CSAQDTRFSYNEQFF. The CDR3 DNA sequence: TGCAGTGCCCAGGACACACGCTTCTCCTACAATGAGCAGTTCTTC.

V and J are TRBV6-1 and TRBJ2-1; 8 nucleotides agree with TRBD2. This CDR3 comprises 17 residues. CDR1 is MNHNS, CDR2 SASEGT, per germline. V lost 6 bases and J lost 8; bases outside the gene matches: 18. The CDR3 DNA reads as TGTGCCAGCAGGGGACTAGTGGGAGTGGGGGTCATGGATGAGCAGTTCTTC. Protein: CASRGLVGVGVMDEQFF.

This clonotype was picked up many times. The chain employs TRBV6-1 and TRBJ2-7; D call uncertain. The CDR3 is made up of 14 amino acids. Germline lookup yields CDR1 MNHNS and CDR2 SASEGT. The V end was cut by 4 bases, the J end by 0 bases, with 10 bases between. DNA for the CDR3: TGTGCCAGCAGTGCGACCAAGGGCTCCTACGAGCAGTACTTC. This sequence encodes CASSATKGSYEQYF.

To note about this clonotype: Mismatch with germline at one junction end may stem from a read error. V and J are TRBV5-8 and TRBJ1-4; 11 bases match TRBD1. This CDR3 has 16 residues. Looked up from germline, CDR1 is SGHTS and CDR2 is YDEGEE. The CDR3 DNA reads as TGTACCAGCAGCCGCCTCGGGACAGGGGGAAGTGAAAAACTGTTTTTT. Protein sequence: CTSSRLGTGGSEKLFF.

On this clonotype itself: A much larger clonotype is one base distant, so this may be a read error. The CDR3 loop is CASGWGGLSTDTQYF. DNA of the CDR3: TGTGCCAGCGGCTGGGGGGGGCTAAGCACAGATACGCAGTATTTT. This sequence joins TRBV5-5 and TRBJ2-3; perhaps TRBD2 as D (7 bases). The germline V gene has CDR1 SGHKS and CDR2 YYEKEE (reference sequence). The CDR3 totals 15 residues. The V end lost 7 bases, the J end lost 0 bases, and 15 bases lay between the germline ends.

In the case of this clonotype: The junction differs from germline at one of its ends, possibly a read error. The V and J genes are TRBV11-2 and TRBJ2-5; 8 bases align to TRBD1. In germline, CDR1 is SGHAT, CDR2 FQNNGV. This CDR3 region has 17 residues. The chain's CDR3 is CASSSRGQGKQQEAQYF. CDR3 sequence (DNA): TGTGCCAGCAGCTCGCGCGGACAGGGAAAGCAGCAAGAGGCCCAGTACTTT. Supplemented by reference TRBV11-2 and TRBJ2-5, the full variable domain reads EAGVAQSPRYKIIEKRQSVAFWCNPISGHATLYWYQQILGQGPKLLIQFQNNGVVDDSQLPKDRFSAERLKGVDSTLKIQPAKLEDSAVYLCASSSRGQGKQQEAQYFGPGTRLLVL.

Worth noting for this clonotype: A much larger clone differs by one base, so this may be a read error. V is TRBV14 and J is TRBJ2-5, with D possibly TRBD1 on 7 matching bases. Trimming took off 4 bases at V and 3 bases at J, with 21 bases between the two ends. The CDR3 is 17 residues long. The germline V gene has CDR1 SGHDN and CDR2 FVKESK. DNA for the CDR3: TGTGCCAGCAGCCCGGGGACAGCTTGGGGCGGGAAAGAGACCCAGTACTTC. Amino acids: CASSPGTAWGGKETQYF.

This clonotype was found many times. The V call is TRBV4-1, the J call TRBJ1-5, with a possible D match to TRBD1 (6 bases). This CDR3 has 16 amino acids. The germline gives CDR1 MGHRA, CDR2 YSYEKL. With 4 bases removed from V and 1 base from J, the gap between germline ends came to 14 bases. For the CDR3, the DNA is TGCGCCAGCAGCCCGCCCGGACAGAGCAGCAATCAGCCCCAGCATTTT. Translating it yields CASSPPGQSSNQPQHF.

In the case of this clonotype: Given the absence of the conserved phenylalanine or tryptophan at the CDR3 end, a read error is likely. No DNA is shown, since the ends of the CDR3 on it are uncertain; the CDR3 is the one TCRdb lists. The chain carries TRBV6-1 and TRBJ1-1; TRBD1, the D gene given by the table, was not confirmed from the DNA. The CDR3 has 14 residues if both end residues are counted. The germline CDR1 and CDR2 sequences are MNHNS and SASEGT. This CDR3 is CASRITQGGTEACS.

This clonotype was counted once. The chain uses TRBV11-2 and TRBJ2-1, with D perhaps TRBD2 (6 bases). This CDR3 comprises 15 residues. Germline-derived CDR1 and CDR2 are SGHAT and FQNNGV. V dropped 6 bases and J dropped 6 bases, with 18 bases sitting between them. CDR3 sequence reads: CASRPGVGGCNEQFF. DNA of the CDR3: TGTGCCAGCAGACCGGGGGTGGGAGGTTGCAATGAGCAGTTCTTC.

This clonotype was seen ten or more times. This chain links TRBV6-6 with TRBJ2-2; D might be TRBD2 (5 bases). Germline values: CDR1 MNHNY, CDR2 SVGAGI (reference sequence). The CDR3 loop spans 15 amino acids. Trimming cost V 0 bases and J 6 bases, with 11 bases left between them. CDR3 sequence reads: CASSYSTRASGELFF. Written as DNA, the CDR3 is TGTGCCAGCAGTTACTCTACTAGAGCGTCCGGGGAGCTGTTTTTT.

With regard to this clonotype: One end of the junction is discordant with germline, which a read error may explain. The J gene is TRBJ2-1, the V gene TRBV6-7, with D possibly matching TRBD2 (6 bases). TRBV6-7 is filed as an ORF, its function uncertain. There are 20 residues in the CDR3. The CDR3 loop is CARSYSATRTGLASVFGQFF. CDR3 nucleotides: TGTGCCAGGAGTTACTCAGCCACGCGAACGGGCCTAGCGTCGGTGTTTGGGCAGTTCTTC.

CDR3 bases: TGCAGCGTTGCGGTCGGGAGTGGAAGTACGCAGTATTTT. This sequence encodes CSVAVGSGSTQYF. The rearrangement links TRBV29-1 to TRBJ2-3; perhaps TRBD2 as D (6 bases). Germline CDR1 and CDR2: SQVTM and ANQGSEA. The CDR3 extends over 13 amino acids. The germline V and J ends were trimmed by 4 bases and 8 bases, with 16 bases remaining between them.

This clonotype was picked up a small number of times. This may be a read error, as it is one base from a much larger clone. The chain combines TRBV12-3 or TRBV12-4 with TRBJ2-5; no reliable D call. Trimming took off 4 bases at V and 5 bases at J, with 8 bases between the two ends. This CDR3 is built from 12 residues. The DNA of the CDR3 is TGTGCCAGCAGTTCCGAAGGCGAGACCCAGTACTTC. It is translated as CASSSEGETQYF.

On this clonotype: The junction departs from germline at one end; a sequencing error may be responsible. V is TRBV6-5 and J is TRBJ2-1; D is ambiguous. The CDR3 covers 14 residues. Germline values: CDR1 MNHEY, CDR2 SVGAGI. The CDR3 DNA is TGTGCCAGCAGACCATTCCGACCTCAGAATGAGCAGTTGTTC. It codes for CASRPFRPQNEQLF.

With regard to this clonotype: This CDR3 is missing its conserved last phenylalanine or tryptophan, likely due to a read error. The V gene is TRBV12-3 or TRBV12-4, the J gene TRBJ2-7; possibly TRBD1 or TRBD2 for D (5 bases each). The CDR3 is made up of 14 amino acids. Trimming stripped 5 bases from V and 6 bases from J, with 17 bases between. CDR3 DNA sequence: TGTGCCAGCAGTCTCCGGGACCGAACCTGCGAGCAGTACTTG. Protein product: CASSLRDRTCEQYL.

The rearrangement joins TRBV4-1 to TRBJ2-4; a possible D gene is TRBD2 (6 bases). CDR3 size: 13 residues. Per the germline V gene, CDR1 is MGHRA and CDR2 is YSYEKL. V was trimmed by 2 bases and J by 10 bases, leaving 12 bases between them. CDR3 sequence reads: CASSQNGRKIQYF. CDR3 DNA sequence: TGCGCCAGCAGCCAAAATGGGAGGAAGATTCAGTACTTC.

On this clonotype: At one end the junction does not follow the germline gene, possibly because of a read error. CDR3 loop: CDTSDFVEQLF. In DNA form, the CDR3 reads TGTGACACCAGTGATTTCGTGGAGCAGTTATTC. The genes are TRBV24-1 and TRBJ2-1; D is undetermined. The CDR3 covers 11 residues. Germline V CDR1 and CDR2: KGHDR, SFDVKD.